The clone carrying this T cell receptor (beta chain) has a single count. Its specificity is not known. This CDR3 is 13 amino acids long. Germline V CDR1 and CDR2: LNHDA, SQIVND (reference sequence). Trimming pared 6 bases from V and 7 bases from J, leaving 15 bases between. Measured with immunoSEQ multiplex PCR; TCRdb has only the in-frame clones, and not every one. Found here are about 6,700 clones, roughly 45% of them singletons; the top ten hold 6% to 8%. The sample originates from a study of T cells in localized non-small cell lung cancer. Points from the study as a whole: Patients showing higher blood T cell density tended to see longer overall survival. Appearance in adjacent lung was seen for a median 57 of the top 100 tumor clones. Heterogeneity stays possible, as sequencing covered only one tumor region.

The gene calls are TRBV19 and TRBJ1-2; no firm D call. The sample consisted of lung tumor tissue, taken before any cancer treatment. This clonotype was sampled from a man between 40 and 75 years old with stage III lung adenocarcinoma. The CDR3 nucleotides read TGTGCCAGTAGCATTAGGGTTTTGGCTGGCTACACCTTC. It specifies CASSIRVLAGYTF.